This T cell receptor beta chain comes out of a study of cytomegalovirus exposure and HLA in healthy donors. The study ran its PCR with 60 Vbeta and 13 Jbeta primers. This table comes from immunoSEQ multiplex PCR, and its TCRdb copy is limited to in-frame clones, with some not included. The table includes around 190,000 clones, more than 75% detected once. The CDR3 loop spans 18 amino acids. After removal of 0 bases from V and 8 bases from J, the junction contained 8 bases not matched to a gene. Germline loops: CDR1 SGHDT, CDR2 YYEEEE. Sample: PBMCs. The gene calls are TRBV5-6 and TRBJ2-1; 16 positions agree with TRBD2. The sequence was collected from a woman aged 25 to 39 in good health and CMV-seropositive. The CDR3: CASSLVVGLAGGGDEQFF. CDR3 nucleotide sequence: TGTGCCAGCAGCTTGGTTGTGGGACTAGCGGGAGGGGGCGATGAGCAGTTCTTC. Combining the CDR3 with reference TRBV5-6 and TRBJ2-1 gives the whole variable domain DAGVTQSPTHLIKTRGQQVTLRCSPKSGHDTVSWYQQALGQGPQFIFQYYEEEERQRGNFPDRFSGHQFPNYSSELNVNALLLGDSALYLCASSLVVGLAGGGDEQFFGPGTRLTVL.